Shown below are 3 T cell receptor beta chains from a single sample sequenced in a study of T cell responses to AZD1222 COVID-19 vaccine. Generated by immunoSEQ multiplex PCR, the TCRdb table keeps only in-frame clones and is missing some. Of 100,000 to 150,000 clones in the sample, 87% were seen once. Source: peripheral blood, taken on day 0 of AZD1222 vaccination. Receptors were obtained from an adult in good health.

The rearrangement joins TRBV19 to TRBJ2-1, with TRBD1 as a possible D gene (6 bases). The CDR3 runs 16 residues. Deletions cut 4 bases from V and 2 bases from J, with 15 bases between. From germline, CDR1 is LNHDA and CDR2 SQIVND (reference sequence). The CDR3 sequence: CASSTPSRGPYNEQFF. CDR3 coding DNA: TGTGCCAGTAGTACCCCCAGCAGGGGACCCTACAATGAGCAGTTCTTC.

The CDR3 DNA follows: TGCGCCAGCAACCTGGACAGGGGAAAAATTCAGCCCCAGCATTTT. Its protein is CASNLDRGKIQPQHF. The chain joins TRBV23-1 to TRBJ1-5; 9 bases match TRBD1. TRBV23-1 is filed as an ORF, its function uncertain. The CDR3 has 15 amino acids. J lost 6 bases, V lost 7 bases, and 10 bases had no gene match.

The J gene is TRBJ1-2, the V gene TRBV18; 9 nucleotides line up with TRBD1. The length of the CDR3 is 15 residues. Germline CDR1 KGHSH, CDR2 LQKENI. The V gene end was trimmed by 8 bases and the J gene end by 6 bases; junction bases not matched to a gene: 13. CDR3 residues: CASRDRAAGRDGYTF. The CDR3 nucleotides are TGTGCCAGCCGGGACAGGGCCGCTGGGAGAGATGGCTACACCTTC.